The 20 T cell receptor beta chains listed next were all sequenced from one sample in a study of Tregs in tolerant kidney transplant recipients. Mixed chimerism was transient after nonmyeloablative marrow transplants from related graft donors. Repertoires were generated with immunoSEQ multiplex PCR, while TCRdb's copy carries only in-frame clones and drops some. The repertoire table contains several thousand clones. The sample in question was CD8+ T cells from blood (PBMCs), obtained 12 months after the transplant. The receptors shown here come from a human patient who received a combined kidney and bone marrow transplant. Part of the T cells may come from the graft donor.

With respect to this clone: The DNA ends 3 residues before the CDR3 does, and the rest of the CDR3 is filled in from the germline J gene. The rearrangement uses TRBV18 and TRBJ2-1, with 8 bases identical to TRBD2. Germline CDR1 KGHSH, CDR2 LQKENI. With V trimmed by 2 bases and J by 4 bases, 4 bases remained unmatched. This CDR3 is 15 amino acids long. The sequenced part of the CDR3 DNA is TGTGCCAGCTCACCAGAACTAGCGGATTACAATGAG. Translating it yields CASSPELADYNE. The full CDR3 protein reads CASSPELADYNEQFF.

With respect to this clone: The read finishes 3 residues shy of the CDR3 end, and the germline J gene is used to complete it. This rearrangement joins TRBV18 to TRBJ1-2; perhaps TRBD1 as D (5 bases). CDR3 length: 17 amino acids. CDR1 is KGHSH and CDR2 is LQKENI in the germline V gene. The V end lost 5 bases, the J end lost 1 base, and 20 bases lay between the germline ends. Incomplete CDR3 DNA: TGTGCCAGCTCATTAGAGGACCCGGGACTCATTAACTATGGC. Its translation: CASSLEDPGLINYG. The whole CDR3 reads CASSLEDPGLINYGYTF.

Note on this clone: The observed sequence ends 3 residues before the CDR3 terminus, with the missing tail filled in from the germline J gene. V gene TRBV5-6 combines with J gene TRBJ2-5, with a possible D match to TRBD2 (5 bases). CDR1 and CDR2 from the germline V gene are SGHDT and YYEEEE. The CDR3 runs 15 residues. Trimming took off 3 bases at V and 5 bases at J, with 17 bases between the two ends. The covered CDR3 bases are TGTGCCAGCAGCTATGAGGGCGAGGTATGGGAGACC. Protein product: CASSYEGEVWET. The full CDR3 sequence reads CASSYEGEVWETQYF.

Comments on this clone: Read coverage stops 3 residues before the CDR3 terminus; the germline J gene supplies the remainder. The chain links TRBV7-9 to TRBJ1-4; 7 nucleotides align to TRBD1. Looked up from germline, CDR1 is SEHNR and CDR2 is FQNEAQ (reference sequence). The CDR3 runs 14 residues. The junction had 9 bases not matched to a gene; V was cut back by 5 bases and J by 9 bases. The CDR3 protein is CASSPRQGSKKLFF. The sequenced CDR3 bases are TGTGCCAGCAGCCCTCGACAGGGTAGCAAAAAA.

The sequenced part of the CDR3 DNA is TGTGCCAGCAGCCAAATGGACAGTTCCTACGAG. Translated: CASSQMDSSYE. The whole CDR3 is CASSQMDSSYEQYF. The chain has TRBV7-6 and TRBJ2-7; a weak D match, TRBD1 (6 bases). The CDR3 end lies 3 residues beyond the end of the read and is filled in from the germline J gene. CDR1 is SGHVS and CDR2 is FNYEAQ in the germline V gene. This CDR3 comprises 14 residues. The V end lost 5 bases, the J end lost 1 base, and 12 bases lay between the germline ends.

Concerning this clone itself: The read comes to an end 3 residues before the CDR3 does, leaving the germline J gene to fill in the end. The genes are TRBV2 and TRBJ2-1; D ambiguous. CDR1 is SNHLY and CDR2 is FYNNEI in the germline V gene. The CDR3 sequence is 11 residues long. Trimming shortened V by 6 bases and J by 8 bases, and 8 bases separated the two germline ends. The CDR3 sequence is CASRIVDEQFF. Partial CDR3 DNA: TGTGCCAGCAGGATAGTCGATGAG.

Concerning this clone: Read sequence stops 3 residues before the CDR3 end, and the germline J gene provides the missing end. The chain links TRBV19 to TRBJ2-1; possible D gene TRBD2, 6 bases. The CDR3 runs 14 residues. Trimming removed 6 bases from V and 0 bases from J, with 9 bases in between. The germline V gene has CDR1 LNHDA and CDR2 SQIVND (reference sequence). Partial CDR3 DNA: TGTGCCAGTAGGGGACTTAACTCCTACAATGAG. Protein product: CASRGLNSYNE. The full CDR3 is CASRGLNSYNEQFF. Looking up the rest from reference TRBV19 and TRBJ2-1 gives the full variable domain: DGGITQSPKYLFRKEGQNVTLSCEQNLNHDAMYWYRQDPGQGLRLIYYSQIVNDFQKGDIAEGYSVSREKKESFPLTVTSAQKNPTAFYLCASRGLNSYNEQFFGPGTRLTVL.

Turning to this clone: Read coverage stops 3 residues before the CDR3 terminus; the germline J gene supplies the remainder. The chain recombines TRBV12-3 or TRBV12-4 with TRBJ2-7; 7 bases are a match to TRBD2. CDR3 size: 15 residues. V dropped 5 bases and J dropped 0; count of bases not matched to a gene: 7. The sequenced CDR3 bases are TGTGCCAGCAGTCAGCCGGGCGGGAGCTCCTACGAG. It is translated as CASSQPGGSSYE. The complete CDR3 reads CASSQPGGSSYEQYF.

In the case of this clone: The read halts 3 residues ahead of the CDR3 end, with the missing end drawn from the germline J gene. The V call is TRBV18, the J call TRBJ1-4, with 8 bases that match TRBD1. V trimming: 0 bases; J trimming: 8 bases; junction bases outside the gene matches: 8. Germline V lookup: CDR1 KGHSH, CDR2 LQKENI. CDR3 length: 16 residues. CDR3 amino acids: CASSPPDGTGAEKLFF. The DNA read from the CDR3 is TGTGCCAGCTCACCACCAGACGGGACAGGAGCAGAAAAA.

With regard to this clone: The missing CDR3 end, 3 residues past where the read stops, is filled in from the germline J gene. V gene TRBV30 combines with J gene TRBJ1-1, with unresolved D. The germline gives CDR1 GTSNPN, CDR2 SVGIG (reference sequence). V was cut by 2 bases and J by 0 bases, with 4 bases left in between. This CDR3 is 12 amino acids long. The CDR3 sequence: CAWSLMNTEAFF. Partial CDR3 DNA: TGTGCCTGGAGTCTTATGAACACTGAA.

About this clone: The CDR3 end falls 3 residues outside the read, so it is completed with the germline J gene. The chain combines TRBV10-3 with TRBJ1-1; D may be TRBD1 (5 bases). Germline V CDR1 and CDR2: ENHRY, SYGVKD. The CDR3 has 11 residues. This CDR3 reads CAIIVGGEAFF. CDR3 DNA (partial): TGTGCCATCATTGTGGGGGGGGAA.

Partial CDR3 DNA: TGCAGCGTTGAAGGGGGACTAGCGGTTAAGTACCAAGAGACC. Its protein is CSVEGGLAVKYQET. The entire CDR3 sequence reads CSVEGGLAVKYQETQYF. This chain joins TRBV29-1 and TRBJ2-5, with 11 positions matching TRBD2. The sequenced fragment ends 3 residues before the CDR3 boundary, so the rest is inferred from the germline J gene. V dropped 1 base and J dropped 0; count of bases not matched to a gene: 7. Germline-derived CDR1 and CDR2 are SQVTM and ANQGSEA. The CDR3 runs 17 residues.

Regarding this clone: Read coverage stops 3 residues before the CDR3 terminus; the germline J gene supplies the remainder. The J gene is TRBJ2-1, the V gene TRBV20-1, with TRBD2 matching 11 bases. CDR1 and CDR2 (germline): DFQATT, SNEGSKA (reference sequence). This CDR3 has 15 amino acids. The junction had 9 bases not matched to a gene; V was cut back by 4 bases and J by 7 bases. Here the CDR3 reads CSAMVLAGVRNEQFF. Partial CDR3 DNA: TGCAGTGCTATGGTACTAGCGGGAGTAAGGAATGAG.

As regards this clone: The read ends 3 residues shy of where the CDR3 ends; the end is completed using the germline J gene. The V call is TRBV28, the J call TRBJ2-7; 7 bases align to TRBD1. Trimming took 6 bases from V and 0 from J; bases not matched to a gene: 11. In germline, CDR1 is MDHEN, CDR2 SYDVKM. The CDR3 is made up of 16 amino acids. The CDR3 loop reads CASRTPGTVRSYEQYF. The sequenced CDR3 bases are TGTGCCAGCAGGACGCCGGGGACAGTCCGCTCCTACGAG.

CDR3 DNA, as far as it was read: TGCAGTGCTAGAGATCGCCGCTATGAGGGCACAGATACG. Translating gives CSARDRRYEGTDT. From start to end, the CDR3 is CSARDRRYEGTDTAFF. This rearrangement joins TRBV20-1 to TRBJ1-1; D unresolved. Read sequence stops 3 residues before the CDR3 end, and the germline J gene provides the missing end. The CDR3 has 16 residues. Germline-derived CDR1 and CDR2 are DFQATT and SNEGSKA (reference sequence).

As concerns this clone: Read coverage stops 3 residues before the CDR3 terminus; the germline J gene supplies the remainder. The J gene is TRBJ1-6, the V gene TRBV28, with TRBD1 as a possible D gene (5 bases). Trimming pared 2 bases from V and 10 bases from J, leaving 15 bases between. The CDR3 is made up of 15 amino acids. The V gene's germline CDR1 is MDHEN and CDR2 SYDVKM. The CDR3 DNA, read in part, is TGTGCCAGCAGTTTAGGTAAAACAGGAGCCTCACCC. The encoded protein is CASSLGKTGASP. The entire CDR3 sequence reads CASSLGKTGASPLHF.

Turning to this clone: The read ends 3 residues before the CDR3 terminus; that terminus is restored from the germline J gene. The chain is built from TRBV18 and TRBJ2-5; TRBD2 matches at 11 bases. The V gene's germline CDR1 is KGHSH and CDR2 LQKENI. V was clipped by 0 bases and J by 5 bases; unmatched bases: 5. The CDR3 runs to 16 residues. CDR3 in amino acids: CASSPPIAGGAETQYF. CDR3 DNA, as far as it was read: TGTGCCAGCTCACCACCAATAGCGGGAGGGGCGGAGACC. Using reference TRBV18 and TRBJ2-5 for the parts outside the CDR3, the full variable domain is NAGVMQNPRHLVRRRGQEARLRCSPMKGHSHVYWYRQLPEEGLKFMVYLQKENIIDESGMPKERFSAEFPKEGPSILRIQQVVRGDSAAYFCASSPPIAGGAETQYFGPGTRLLVL.

Details on this clone: The read ends 3 residues early relative to the CDR3; the germline J gene fills the gap. The chain carries TRBV6-1 and TRBJ2-3; 9 bases are shared with TRBD1. J was trimmed by 6 bases and V by 2 bases; bases with no gene match: 6. CDR1 is MNHNS and CDR2 is SASEGT in the germline V gene. This CDR3 region has 15 residues. The CDR3 region is CASSEWDREVDTQYF. The sequenced CDR3 bases are TGTGCCAGCAGTGAATGGGACAGGGAAGTGGATACG.

Note on this clone: The read is 3 residues too short to cover the CDR3 end, so that end is filled in from the germline J gene. This chain uses TRBV19 with TRBJ2-7; 10 bases line up with TRBD2. Germline CDR1 and CDR2: LNHDA and SQIVND (reference sequence). The CDR3 totals 14 residues. Germline trimming cut 3 bases from V and 2 bases from J; bases unmatched to any gene: 1. CDR3 protein: CASSMLAGAYEQYF. Incomplete CDR3 DNA: TGTGCCAGTAGTATGCTAGCGGGGGCCTACGAG.

Of note for this clone: The read halts 3 residues ahead of the CDR3 end, with the missing end drawn from the germline J gene. The chain joins TRBV4-1 to TRBJ2-3, with TRBD2 matching 8 bases. Germline CDR1 and CDR2: MGHRA and YSYEKL. The CDR3 is 17 residues long. V lost 0 bases and J lost 1; bases outside the gene matches: 6. The sequenced part of the CDR3 DNA is TGCGCCAGCAGCCAAGATCAGGCGGGAGGTGGCACAGATACG. Translating gives CASSQDQAGGGTDT. The whole CDR3 region reads CASSQDQAGGGTDTQYF.